The source of this T cell receptor beta chain is a study of T cells in tumors after PD-1 blockade. The wider study: Excluded were patients with checkpoint blockade, immunosuppressants, or radiotherapy or other anti-cancer therapy within 4 weeks. A subset received ongoing vismodegib 150 mg daily alongside anti-PD-1 therapy. Peripheral blood samples averaged about 33,000 unique clonotypes and 113,528 templates.

Only in-frame clones appear in the TCRdb table, and some are missing; sequencing was by immunoSEQ multiplex PCR. The sample contains roughly 49,000 clones, more than 65% of which appear only once. CDR3 length: 11 residues. The V end was cut by 6 bases, the J end by 6 bases, with 7 bases between. The receptor's source is a human donor with basal cell carcinoma. V gene TRBV12-3 or TRBV12-4 combines with J gene TRBJ2-3, with D hard to call. This material consisted of PBMCs, taken before anti-PD-1 treatment. The CDR3 loop reads CASSRRDTQYF. The CDR3 bases are TGTGCCAGCAGCCGACGGGATACGCAGTATTTT.